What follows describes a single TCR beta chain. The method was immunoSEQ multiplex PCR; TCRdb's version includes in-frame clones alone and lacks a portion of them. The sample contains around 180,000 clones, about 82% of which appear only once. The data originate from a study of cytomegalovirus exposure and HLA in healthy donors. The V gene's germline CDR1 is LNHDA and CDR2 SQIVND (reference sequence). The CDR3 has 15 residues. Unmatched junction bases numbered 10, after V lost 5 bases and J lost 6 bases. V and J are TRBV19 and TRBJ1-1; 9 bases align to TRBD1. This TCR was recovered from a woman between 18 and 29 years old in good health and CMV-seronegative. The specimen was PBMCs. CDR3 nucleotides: TGTGCCAGTAGTCGGGACAGGGCGGGGGCCGCTGAAGCTTTCTTT. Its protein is CASSRDRAGAAEAFF.